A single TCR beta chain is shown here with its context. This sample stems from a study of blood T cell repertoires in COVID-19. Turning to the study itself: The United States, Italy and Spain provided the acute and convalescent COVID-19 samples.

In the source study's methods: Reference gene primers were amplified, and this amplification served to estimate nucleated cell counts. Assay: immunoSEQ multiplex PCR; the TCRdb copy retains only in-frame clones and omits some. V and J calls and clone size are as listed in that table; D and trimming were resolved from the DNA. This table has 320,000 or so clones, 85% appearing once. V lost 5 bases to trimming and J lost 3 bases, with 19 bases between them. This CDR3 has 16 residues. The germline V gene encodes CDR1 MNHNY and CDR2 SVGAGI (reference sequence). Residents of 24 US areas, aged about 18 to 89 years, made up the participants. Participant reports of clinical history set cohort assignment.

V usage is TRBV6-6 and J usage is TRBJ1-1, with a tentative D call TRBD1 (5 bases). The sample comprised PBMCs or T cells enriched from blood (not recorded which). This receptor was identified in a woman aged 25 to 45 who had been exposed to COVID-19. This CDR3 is CASSPYGRGRDTEAFF. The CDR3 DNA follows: TGTGCCAGCAGTCCCTACGGGAGGGGCAGGGACACTGAAGCTTTCTTT.